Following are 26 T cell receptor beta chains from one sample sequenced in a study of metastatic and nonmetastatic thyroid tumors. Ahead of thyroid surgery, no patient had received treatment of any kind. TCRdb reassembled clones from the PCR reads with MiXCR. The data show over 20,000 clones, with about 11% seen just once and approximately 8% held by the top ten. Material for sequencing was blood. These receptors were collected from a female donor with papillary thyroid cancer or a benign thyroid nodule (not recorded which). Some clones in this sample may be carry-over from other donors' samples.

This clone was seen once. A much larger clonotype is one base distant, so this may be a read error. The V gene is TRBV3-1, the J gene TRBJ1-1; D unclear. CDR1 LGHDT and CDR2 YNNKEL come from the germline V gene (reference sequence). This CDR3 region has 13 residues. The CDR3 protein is CASSQGGNTVAFF. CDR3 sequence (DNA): TGTGCCAGCAGCCAAGGAGGAAACACTGTAGCTTTCTTT. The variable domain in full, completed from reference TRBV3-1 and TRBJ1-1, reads DTAVSQTPKYLVTQMGNDKSIKCEQNLGHDTMYWYKQDSKKFLKIMFSYNNKELIINETVPNRFSPKSPDKAHLNLHINSLELGDSAVYFCASSQGGNTVAFFGQGTRLTVV.

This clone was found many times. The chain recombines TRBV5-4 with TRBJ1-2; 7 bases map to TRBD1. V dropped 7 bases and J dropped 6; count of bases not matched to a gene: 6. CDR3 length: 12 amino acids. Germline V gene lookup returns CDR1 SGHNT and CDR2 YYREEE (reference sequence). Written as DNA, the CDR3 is TGTGCCAGCCGACAGGGAGAGCATGGCTACACCTTC. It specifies CASRQGEHGYTF.

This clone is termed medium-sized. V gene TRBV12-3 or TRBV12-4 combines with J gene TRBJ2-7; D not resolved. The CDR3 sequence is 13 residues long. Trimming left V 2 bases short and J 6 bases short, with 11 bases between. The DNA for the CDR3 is TGTGCCAGCAGTTTAAGCTCGACCCTCGAGCAGTACTTC. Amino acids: CASSLSSTLEQYF.

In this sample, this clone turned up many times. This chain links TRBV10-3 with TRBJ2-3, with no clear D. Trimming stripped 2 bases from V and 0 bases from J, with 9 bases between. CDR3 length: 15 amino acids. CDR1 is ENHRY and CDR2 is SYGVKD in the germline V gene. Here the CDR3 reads CAISETVTSTDTQYF. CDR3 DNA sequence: TGTGCCATCAGTGAGACAGTCACTAGCACAGATACGCAGTATTTT.

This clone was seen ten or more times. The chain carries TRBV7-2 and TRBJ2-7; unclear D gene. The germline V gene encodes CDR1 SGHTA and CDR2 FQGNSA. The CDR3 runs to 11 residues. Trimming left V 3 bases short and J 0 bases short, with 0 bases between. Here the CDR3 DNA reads TGTGCCAGCAGCTTCTCCTACGAGCAGTACTTC. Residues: CASSFSYEQYF.

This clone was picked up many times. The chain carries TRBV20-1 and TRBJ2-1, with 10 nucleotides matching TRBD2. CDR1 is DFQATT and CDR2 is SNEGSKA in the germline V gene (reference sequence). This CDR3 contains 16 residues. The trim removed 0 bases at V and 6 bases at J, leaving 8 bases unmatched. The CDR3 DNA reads TGCAGTGCTAGAGATCTTAGGTCTAGCGGGGGCAATGAGCAGTTCTTC. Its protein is CSARDLRSSGGNEQFF.

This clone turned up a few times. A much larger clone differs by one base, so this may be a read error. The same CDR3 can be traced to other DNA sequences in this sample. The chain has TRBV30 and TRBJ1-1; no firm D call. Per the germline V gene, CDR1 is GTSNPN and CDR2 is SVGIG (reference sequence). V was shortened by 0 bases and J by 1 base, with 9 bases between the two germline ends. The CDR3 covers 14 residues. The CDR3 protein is CAWSVVGRNTEAFF. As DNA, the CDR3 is TGTGCCTGGAGTGTTGTGGGGAGGAACACTGAAGCTTTCTTT.

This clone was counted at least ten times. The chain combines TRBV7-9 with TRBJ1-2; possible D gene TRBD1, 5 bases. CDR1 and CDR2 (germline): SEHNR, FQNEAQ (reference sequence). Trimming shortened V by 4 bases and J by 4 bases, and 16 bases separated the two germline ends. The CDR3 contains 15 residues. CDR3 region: CASSSYGAGSYGYTF. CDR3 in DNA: TGTGCCAGCAGCTCCTATGGGGCTGGGTCCTATGGCTACACCTTC.

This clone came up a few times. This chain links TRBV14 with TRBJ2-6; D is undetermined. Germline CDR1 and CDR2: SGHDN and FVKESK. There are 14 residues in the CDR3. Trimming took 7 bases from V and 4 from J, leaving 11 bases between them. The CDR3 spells CASNLVGGANVLTF. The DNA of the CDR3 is TGTGCCAGCAACCTGGTTGGCGGGGCCAACGTCCTGACTTTC.

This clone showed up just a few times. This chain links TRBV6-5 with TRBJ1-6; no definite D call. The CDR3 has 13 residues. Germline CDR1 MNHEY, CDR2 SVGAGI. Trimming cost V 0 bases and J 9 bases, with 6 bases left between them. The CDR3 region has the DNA TGTGCCAGCAGTTACTCGTCTGGTTCACCCCTCCACTTT. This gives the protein CASSYSSGSPLHF.

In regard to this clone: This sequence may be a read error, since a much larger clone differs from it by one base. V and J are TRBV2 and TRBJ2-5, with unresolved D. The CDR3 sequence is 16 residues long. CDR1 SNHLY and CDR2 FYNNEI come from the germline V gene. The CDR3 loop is CASSEVWAESQETQYF. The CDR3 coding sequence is TGTGCCAGCAGCGAAGTTTGGGCGGAGAGCCAAGAGACCCAGTACTTC.

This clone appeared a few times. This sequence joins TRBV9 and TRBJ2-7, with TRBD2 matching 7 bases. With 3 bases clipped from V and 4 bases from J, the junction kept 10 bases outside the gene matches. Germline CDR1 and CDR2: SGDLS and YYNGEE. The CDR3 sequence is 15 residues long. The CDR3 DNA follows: TGTGCCAGCAGCGGTGCCAAGGGCGGGAGTTACGAGCAGTACTTC. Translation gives CASSGAKGGSYEQYF.

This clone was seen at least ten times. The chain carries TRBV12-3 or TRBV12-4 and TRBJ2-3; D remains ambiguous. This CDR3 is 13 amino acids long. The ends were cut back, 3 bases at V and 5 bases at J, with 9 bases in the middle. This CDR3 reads CASSLASLDTQYF. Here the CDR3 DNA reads TGTGCCAGCAGTTTGGCGAGTTTAGATACGCAGTATTTT.

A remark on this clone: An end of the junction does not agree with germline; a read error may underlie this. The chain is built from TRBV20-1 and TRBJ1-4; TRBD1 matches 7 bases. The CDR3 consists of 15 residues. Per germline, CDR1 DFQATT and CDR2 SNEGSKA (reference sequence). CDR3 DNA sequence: TGCAGTACACCCAGGGGGGGTGGCACTAATGAAAAACCGTTTTTT. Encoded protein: CSTPRGGGTNEKPFF.

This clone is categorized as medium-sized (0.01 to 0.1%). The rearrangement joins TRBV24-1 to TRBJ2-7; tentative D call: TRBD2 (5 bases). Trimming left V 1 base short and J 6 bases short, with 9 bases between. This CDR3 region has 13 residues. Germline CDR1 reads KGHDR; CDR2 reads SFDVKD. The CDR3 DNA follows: TGTGCCACCAGTGATTTAGAGGGAAGCGAGCAGTACTTC. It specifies CATSDLEGSEQYF.

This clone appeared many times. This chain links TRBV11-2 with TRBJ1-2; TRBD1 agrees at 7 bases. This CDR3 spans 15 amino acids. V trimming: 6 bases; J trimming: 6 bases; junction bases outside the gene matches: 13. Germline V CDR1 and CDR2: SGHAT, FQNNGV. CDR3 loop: CASRSSGTAVDGYTF. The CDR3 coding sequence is TGTGCCAGCAGAAGTTCCGGGACAGCCGTCGATGGCTACACCTTC.

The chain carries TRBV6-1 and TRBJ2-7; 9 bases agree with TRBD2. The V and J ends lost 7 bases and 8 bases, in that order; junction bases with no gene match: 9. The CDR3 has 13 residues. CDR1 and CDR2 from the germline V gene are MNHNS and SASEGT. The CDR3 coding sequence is TGTGCCAGCATGGAGCTAGCGGGATGGAAGCAGTACTTC. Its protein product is CASMELAGWKQYF.

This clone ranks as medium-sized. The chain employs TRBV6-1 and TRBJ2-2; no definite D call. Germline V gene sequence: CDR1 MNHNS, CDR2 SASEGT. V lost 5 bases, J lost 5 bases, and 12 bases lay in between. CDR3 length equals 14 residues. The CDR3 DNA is TGTGCCAGCAGTTTAAATTCGGAGACCGGGGAGCTGTTTTTT. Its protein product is CASSLNSETGELFF.

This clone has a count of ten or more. CDR3 coding DNA: TGTGCCAGCGGGAGAGGAGGGGAGGGGGCAGATACGCAGTATTTT. Protein sequence: CASGRGGEGADTQYF. This chain connects TRBV6-1 to TRBJ2-3; the D gene is possibly TRBD2 (7 bases). CDR1 is MNHNS and CDR2 is SASEGT in the germline V gene. Trimming took 8 bases from V and 4 from J, leaving 19 bases between them. CDR3 length equals 15 residues.

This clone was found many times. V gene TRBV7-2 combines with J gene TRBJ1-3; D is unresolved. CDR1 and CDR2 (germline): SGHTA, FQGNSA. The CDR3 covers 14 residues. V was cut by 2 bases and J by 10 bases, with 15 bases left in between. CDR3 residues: CASSLRFEGTTIYF. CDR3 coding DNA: TGTGCCAGCAGCTTAAGGTTTGAGGGAACGACCATATATTTT.

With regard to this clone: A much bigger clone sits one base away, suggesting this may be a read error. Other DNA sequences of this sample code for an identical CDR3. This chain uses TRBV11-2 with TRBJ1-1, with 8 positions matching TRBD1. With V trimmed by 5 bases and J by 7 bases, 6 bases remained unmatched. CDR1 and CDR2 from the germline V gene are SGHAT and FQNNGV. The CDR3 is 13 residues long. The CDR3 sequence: CASSTDRGREAFF. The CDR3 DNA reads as TGTGCCAGCAGCACAGACAGGGGACGTGAAGCTTTCTTT.

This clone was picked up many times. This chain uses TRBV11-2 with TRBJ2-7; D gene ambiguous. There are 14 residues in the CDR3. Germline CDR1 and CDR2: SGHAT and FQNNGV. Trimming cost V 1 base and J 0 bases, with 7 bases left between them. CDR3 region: CASSLVDRSYEQYF. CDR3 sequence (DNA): TGTGCCAGCAGCTTAGTGGACCGCTCCTACGAGCAGTACTTC.

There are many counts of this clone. The CDR3 sequence: CASSPRAYEQYF. CDR3 bases: TGTGCCAGCAGCCCTCGGGCCTACGAGCAGTACTTC. The rearrangement links TRBV5-8 to TRBJ2-7, with D hard to call. Trimming shortened V by 4 bases and J by 2 bases, and 7 bases separated the two germline ends. Germline V lookup: CDR1 SGHTS, CDR2 YDEGEE. This CDR3 region has 12 residues.

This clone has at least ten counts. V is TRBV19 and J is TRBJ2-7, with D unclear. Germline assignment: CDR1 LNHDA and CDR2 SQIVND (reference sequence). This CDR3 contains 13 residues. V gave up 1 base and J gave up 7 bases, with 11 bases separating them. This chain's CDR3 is CASSIGTEREQYF. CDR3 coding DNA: TGTGCCAGTAGTATAGGCACCGAGAGGGAGCAGTACTTC.

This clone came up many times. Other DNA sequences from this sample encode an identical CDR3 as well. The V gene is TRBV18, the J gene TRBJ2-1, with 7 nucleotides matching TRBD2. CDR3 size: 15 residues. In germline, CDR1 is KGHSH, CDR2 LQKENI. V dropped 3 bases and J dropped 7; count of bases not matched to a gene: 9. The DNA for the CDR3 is TGTGCCAGCTCACCGGCCGCGGGAGTTGATAATGAGCAGTTCTTC. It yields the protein CASSPAAGVDNEQFF.

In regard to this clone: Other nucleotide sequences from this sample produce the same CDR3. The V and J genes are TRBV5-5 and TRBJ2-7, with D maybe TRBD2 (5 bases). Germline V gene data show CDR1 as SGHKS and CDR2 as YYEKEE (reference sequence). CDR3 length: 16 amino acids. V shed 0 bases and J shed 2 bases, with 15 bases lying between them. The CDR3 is CASSLGIYGKTYEQYF. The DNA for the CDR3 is TGTGCCAGCAGCTTGGGTATTTACGGGAAAACCTACGAGCAGTACTTC.